This entry concerns a single T cell receptor (beta chain). This sample is drawn from a study of blood T cell repertoires in COVID-19. In the study overall: From the United States, Italy and Spain came samples of acute and convalescent COVID-19. PBMCs, B-cell-depleted T cells, or T cells were the source of the cDNA or gDNA that made up the material.

There are 13 residues in the CDR3. CDR1 and CDR2 (germline): MDHEN, SYDVKM. V lost 3 bases and J lost 7; bases outside the gene matches: 3. Original processing notes: The authors estimated nucleated cell counts from reference gene primer amplification. Sequenced by immunoSEQ multiplex PCR; TCRdb stores in-frame clones only, minus some. V and J calls plus clone size are reproduced from that table; the DNA served to infer D and trimming. The profile shows tens of thousands of clones, around nine tenths of them singletons. The chain recombines TRBV28 with TRBJ1-5; 7 bases fit TRBD1. Sequenced input: peripheral blood. This sequence originates from a woman aged 80 or older with acute or convalescent COVID-19. The CDR3 bases are TGTGCCAGCAGTTTTACAGGGGAACAGCCCCAGCATTTT. It codes for CASSFTGEQPQHF. Full variable domain (rest looked up from reference TRBV28 and TRBJ1-5): DVKVTQSSRYLVKRTGEKVFLECVQDMDHENMFWYRQDPGLGLRLIYFSYDVKMKEKGDIPEGYSVSREKKERFSLILESASTNQTSMYLCASSFTGEQPQHFGDGTRLSIL.